A single TCR beta chain is shown here with its context. As yet, its antigen is unknown. Libraries were prepared by immunoSEQ multiplex PCR; TCRdb keeps only in-frame clonotypes and omits some of them. The top ten hold about 5% of the sample, which has 60,000 to 80,000 clones, around 85% seen once. The sample belongs to a study of OX40 agonist ivuxolimab in advanced cancers. Study background: Patients achieving partial responses numbered three: one hepatocellular carcinoma case and two cutaneous melanoma cases. Study results and caveats: At doses 0.1 to 3.0 mg/kg, CD4+ and CD8+ clones expanded.

If patients had autoimmune disease history or systemic immunosuppression, they were excluded. The CDR3 has 17 residues. Germline CDR1 reads WNHNN; CDR2 reads SYGVQD (reference sequence). V lost 9 bases and J lost 5; bases outside the gene matches: 20. This clonotype was obtained from an adult with an advanced solid tumor such as melanoma, head and neck, liver or kidney cancer. Here the sequenced sample was CD4+ or CD8+ T cells sorted from blood, taken in a trial of the OX40 agonist ivuxolimab. The chain employs TRBV10-1 and TRBJ1-2; the match to TRBD1 covers 8 bases. The CDR3 DNA reads as TGCGCCAGAGCTGCCAAGACCGGGACAGGACGGATATATGGCTACACCTTC. This codes for CARAAKTGTGRIYGYTF.